The sequence of this T cell receptor beta chain was determined in a study of blood T cell repertoires in COVID-19. The overall study: PBMCs, B-cell-depleted T cells, or T cells were the source of the cDNA or gDNA that made up the material.

Repertoires were generated with immunoSEQ multiplex PCR, while TCRdb's copy carries only in-frame clones and drops some. This sample has tens of thousands of clones, with 70% to 85% found just once. The CDR3 totals 13 residues. Germline V lookup: CDR1 LGHDT, CDR2 YNNKEL (reference sequence). V lost 8 bases, J lost 4 bases, and 6 bases stayed unmatched. This clone occurred once. Specimen: peripheral blood. The chain recombines TRBV3-1 (or the pseudogene TRBV3-2) with TRBJ1-2, with TRBD1 identical over 8 bases. This clonotype was sampled from a man between 70 and 80 years old with active COVID-19. In DNA form, the CDR3 reads TGTGCCAGCGGGAAAGACAGGGGCTATGGCTACACCTTC. Amino acid sequence: CASGKDRGYGYTF.